Here is one T cell receptor beta chain with its context. Source study methods: Amplification from reference gene primers served as the basis for estimated nucleated cell counts. Sequencing used immunoSEQ multiplex PCR; TCRdb keeps in-frame clones, though not all of them. V and J calls and clone size come straight from that table; D and trimming were deduced from the DNA. The sample has about 370,000 clones, roughly nine tenths seen once. In Seattle, patients joined the study during active infection and were tracked longitudinally. The sample comes from a study of blood T cell repertoires in COVID-19. At the level of the study: From the United States, Italy and Spain came samples of acute and convalescent COVID-19. PBMCs, B-cell-depleted T cells, or T cells provided the cDNA or gDNA that made up the material.

The germline gives CDR1 LNHDA, CDR2 SQIVND (reference sequence). This CDR3 comprises 14 residues. Trimming cost V 3 bases and J 1 base, with 7 bases left between them. The chain employs TRBV19 and TRBJ1-5; D is uncertain. The sequence was collected from a woman aged 25-40 years with COVID-19, enrolled during active disease. Source material: peripheral blood. The CDR3 DNA follows: TGTGCCAGTAGTATCGAGCCCAGCAATCAGCCCCAGCATTTT. It specifies CASSIEPSNQPQHF.